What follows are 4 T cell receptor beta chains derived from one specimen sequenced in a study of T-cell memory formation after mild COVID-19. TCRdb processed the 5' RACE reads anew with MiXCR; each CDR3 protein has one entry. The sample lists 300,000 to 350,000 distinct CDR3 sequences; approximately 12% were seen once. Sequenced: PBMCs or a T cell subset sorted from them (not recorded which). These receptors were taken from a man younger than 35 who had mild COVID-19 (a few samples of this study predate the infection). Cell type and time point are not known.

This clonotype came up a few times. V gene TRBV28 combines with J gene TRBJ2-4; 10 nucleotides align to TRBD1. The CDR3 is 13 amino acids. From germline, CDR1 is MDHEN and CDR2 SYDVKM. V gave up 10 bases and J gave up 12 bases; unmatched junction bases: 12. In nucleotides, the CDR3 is TGTGCCACCCTCCGGGACAGGGGTGGCGGTCAGTACTTC. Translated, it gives CATLRDRGGGQYF.

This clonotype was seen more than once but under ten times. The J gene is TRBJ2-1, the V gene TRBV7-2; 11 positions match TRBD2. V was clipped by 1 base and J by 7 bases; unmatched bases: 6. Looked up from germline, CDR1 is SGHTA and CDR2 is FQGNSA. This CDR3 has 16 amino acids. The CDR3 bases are TGTGCCAGCAGCTTAGGGCGGCTAGCGGGGGGAAATGAGCAGTTCTTC. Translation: CASSLGRLAGGNEQFF. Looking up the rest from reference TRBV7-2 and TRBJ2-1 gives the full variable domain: GAGVSQSPSNKVTEKGKDVELRCDPISGHTALYWYRQSLGQGLEFLIYFQGNSAPDKSGLPSDRFSAERTGGSVSTLTIQRTQQEDSAVYLCASSLGRLAGGNEQFFGPGTRLTVL.

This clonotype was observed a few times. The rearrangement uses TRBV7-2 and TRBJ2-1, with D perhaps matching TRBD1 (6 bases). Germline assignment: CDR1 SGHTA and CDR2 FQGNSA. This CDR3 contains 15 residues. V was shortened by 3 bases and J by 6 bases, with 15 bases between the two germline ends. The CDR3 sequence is CASSFLGAGGNEQFF. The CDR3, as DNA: TGTGCCAGCAGCTTTTTGGGGGCGGGCGGCAATGAGCAGTTCTTC.

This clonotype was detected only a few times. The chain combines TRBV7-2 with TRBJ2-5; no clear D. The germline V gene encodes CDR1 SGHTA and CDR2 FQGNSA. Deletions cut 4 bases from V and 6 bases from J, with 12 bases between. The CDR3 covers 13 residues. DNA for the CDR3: TGTGCCAGCAGCTCCACCGATGGAAAGACCCAGTACTTC. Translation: CASSSTDGKTQYF. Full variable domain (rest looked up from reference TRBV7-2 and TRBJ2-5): GAGVSQSPSNKVTEKGKDVELRCDPISGHTALYWYRQSLGQGLEFLIYFQGNSAPDKSGLPSDRFSAERTGGSVSTLTIQRTQQEDSAVYLCASSSTDGKTQYFGPGTRLLVL.